The 14 T cell receptor beta chains below all came from one sample that was sequenced in a study of blood T cell repertoires in COVID-19. Clones were sequenced by immunoSEQ multiplex PCR, and TCRdb holds only the in-frame ones, with some missing. The table lists around 180,000 clones, approximately 87% of them singletons. Sequenced: peripheral blood. The origin of the receptors is a person aged 65-85 years with COVID-19, enrolled during active disease.

This clone was detected only a few times. The rearrangement links TRBV5-4 to TRBJ2-5; D may be TRBD1 (6 bases). Germline V gene lookup returns CDR1 SGHNT and CDR2 YYREEE (reference sequence). V gave up 4 bases and J gave up 5 bases, with 15 bases separating them. This CDR3 is built from 14 residues. The CDR3 here is CASSPAVGAETQYF. CDR3 nucleotide sequence: TGTGCCAGCAGCCCCGCTGTGGGGGCGGAGACCCAGTACTTC.

Here the CDR3 reads CASSLAGGRGYTF. The CDR3 nucleotides are TGTGCCAGCAGTTTAGCAGGGGGCAGGGGCTACACCTTC. This rearrangement joins TRBV28 to TRBJ1-2; 8 bases are shared with TRBD1. The CDR3 runs 13 residues. V trimming: 2 bases; J trimming: 8 bases; junction bases outside the gene matches: 4. Germline V lookup: CDR1 MDHEN, CDR2 SYDVKM.

The chain employs TRBV18 and TRBJ1-2, with D tentatively TRBD1 (5 bases). CDR1 KGHSH and CDR2 LQKENI come from the germline V gene. V was shortened by 3 bases and J by 7 bases, with 9 bases between the two germline ends. This CDR3 is 12 amino acids long. CDR3 sequence reads: CASSPDSGGYTF. The DNA for the CDR3 is TGTGCCAGCTCACCCGACAGTGGTGGCTACACCTTC.

This chain connects TRBV6-5 to TRBJ2-3; D is possibly TRBD2 (6 bases). There are 13 residues in the CDR3. Germline loops: CDR1 MNHEY, CDR2 SVGAGI. Trimming shortened V by 6 bases and J by 6 bases, and 13 bases separated the two germline ends. The CDR3 DNA is TGTGCCAGCAGCCCGGAGGGTCTGGATACGCAGTATTTT. Its translation: CASSPEGLDTQYF.

The rearrangement joins TRBV9 to TRBJ2-3; perhaps TRBD1 as D (6 bases). Trimming left V 4 bases short and J 5 bases short, with 14 bases between. CDR1 and CDR2 from the germline V gene are SGDLS and YYNGEE. The CDR3 sequence is 14 residues long. CDR3: CASSPDRLEDTQYF. For the CDR3, the DNA is TGTGCCAGCAGCCCAGACAGGCTAGAAGATACGCAGTATTTT.

This clone was observed a few times. This sequence joins TRBV7-2 and TRBJ1-6; 9 nucleotides match TRBD1. Per germline, CDR1 SGHTA and CDR2 FQGNSA. This CDR3 contains 19 residues. Germline trimming cut 5 bases from V and 1 base from J; bases unmatched to any gene: 12. The CDR3 bases are TGTGCCAGCAGCCCTCGTGGGACAGGGATCGCTTCCTATAATTCACCCCTCCACTTT. Protein sequence: CASSPRGTGIASYNSPLHF.

This sequence joins TRBV18 and TRBJ1-1; 10 nucleotides align to TRBD1. The trim removed 0 bases at V and 6 bases at J, leaving 1 base unmatched. The CDR3 is 14 amino acids. Per germline, CDR1 KGHSH and CDR2 LQKENI. The CDR3 reads CASSPPTGGSEAFF. Written as DNA, the CDR3 is TGTGCCAGCTCACCACCGACAGGGGGCTCTGAAGCTTTCTTT.

The J gene is TRBJ1-2, the V gene TRBV7-2; TRBD1 matches 10 bases. The CDR3 extends over 16 amino acids. Per germline, CDR1 SGHTA and CDR2 FQGNSA. Germline trimming cut 5 bases from V and 1 base from J; bases unmatched to any gene: 7. Here the CDR3 DNA reads TGTGCCAGCAGCAGGACAGGGGGATCGGGTAACTATGGCTACACCTTC. Residues: CASSRTGGSGNYGYTF.

The chain uses TRBV9 and TRBJ1-4; 7 nucleotides agree with TRBD1. V lost 3 bases to trimming and J lost 6 bases; unmatched junction nucleotides: 8. The CDR3 contains 15 residues. CDR1 is SGDLS, CDR2 YYNGEE, per germline. The CDR3 reads CASSDGTEGHEKLFF. In nucleotides, the CDR3 is TGTGCCAGCAGCGATGGGACAGAAGGGCATGAAAAACTGTTTTTT.

In DNA, the CDR3 is TGTGCCAGCAGCTTCAGGGTCCAAGAGACCCAGTACTTC. Residues: CASSFRVQETQYF. The chain uses TRBV5-6 and TRBJ2-5, with a weak D call TRBD1 (5 bases). CDR3 length: 13 amino acids. Trimming removed 2 bases at V and 1 base at J, with 6 bases between. Germline assignment: CDR1 SGHDT and CDR2 YYEEEE.

The V and J genes are TRBV6-5 and TRBJ1-2; possible D gene TRBD1, 6 bases. Germline lookup yields CDR1 MNHEY and CDR2 SVGAGI. V was clipped by 2 bases and J by 8 bases, with 12 bases between them. This CDR3 spans 13 amino acids. CDR3 coding DNA: TGTGCCAGCAGTTACAGGACAGATAACGGCTACACCTTC. This translates into CASSYRTDNGYTF.

The J gene is TRBJ2-7, the V gene TRBV4-1, with 9 bases fitting TRBD2. The trim removed 6 bases at V and 7 bases at J, leaving 19 bases unmatched. CDR3 length: 17 amino acids. Germline V CDR1 and CDR2: MGHRA, YSYEKL. For the CDR3, the DNA is TGCGCCAGCAGTCGTATAATCGCCGGGACTAGCTTGAGGGAGCAGTACTTC. Translation gives CASSRIIAGTSLREQYF.

The chain carries TRBV29-1 and TRBJ2-3, with a possible D match to TRBD2 (5 bases). The CDR3 covers 12 residues. With 6 bases removed from V and 4 bases from J, the gap between germline ends came to 11 bases. Per the germline V gene, CDR1 is SQVTM and CDR2 is ANQGSEA. The CDR3, as DNA: TGCAGCGTCGGCCGGGGAGCAGATACGCAGTATTTT. Translated: CSVGRGADTQYF.

This clone was counted between two and nine times. V usage is TRBV3-1 (or the pseudogene TRBV3-2) and J usage is TRBJ1-3; D not certain. Germline assignment: CDR1 LGHDT and CDR2 YNNKEL (reference sequence). V was pared by 6 bases and J by 0 bases, with 6 bases between. This CDR3 contains 13 residues. DNA of the CDR3: TGTGCCAGCAGTCAGAACTCTGGAAACACCATATATTTT. It is translated as CASSQNSGNTIYF.